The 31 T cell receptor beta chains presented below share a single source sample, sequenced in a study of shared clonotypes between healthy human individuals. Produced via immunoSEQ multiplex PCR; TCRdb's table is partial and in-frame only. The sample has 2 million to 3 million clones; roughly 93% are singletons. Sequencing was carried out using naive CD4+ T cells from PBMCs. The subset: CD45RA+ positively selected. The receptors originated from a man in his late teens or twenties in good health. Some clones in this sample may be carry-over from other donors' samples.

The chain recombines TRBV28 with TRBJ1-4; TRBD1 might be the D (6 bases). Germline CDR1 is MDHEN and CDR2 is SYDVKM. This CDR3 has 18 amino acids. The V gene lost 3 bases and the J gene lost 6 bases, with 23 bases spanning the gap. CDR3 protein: CASSLPPGYREMDEKLFF. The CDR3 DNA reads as TGTGCCAGCAGTTTGCCCCCTGGTTACAGGGAAATGGATGAAAAACTGTTTTTT.

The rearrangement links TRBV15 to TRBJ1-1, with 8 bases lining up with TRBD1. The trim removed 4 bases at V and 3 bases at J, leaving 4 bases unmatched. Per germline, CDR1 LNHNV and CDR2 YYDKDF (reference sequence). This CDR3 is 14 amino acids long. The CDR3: CATSTRDRYTEAFF. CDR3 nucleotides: TGTGCCACCAGCACCAGGGACAGGTACACTGAAGCTTTCTTT. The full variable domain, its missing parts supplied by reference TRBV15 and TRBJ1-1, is DAMVIQNPRYQVTQFGKPVTLSCSQTLNHNVMYWYQQKSSQAPKLLFHYYDKDFNNEADTPDNFQSRRPNTSFCFLDIRSPGLGDTAMYLCATSTRDRYTEAFFGQGTRLTVV.

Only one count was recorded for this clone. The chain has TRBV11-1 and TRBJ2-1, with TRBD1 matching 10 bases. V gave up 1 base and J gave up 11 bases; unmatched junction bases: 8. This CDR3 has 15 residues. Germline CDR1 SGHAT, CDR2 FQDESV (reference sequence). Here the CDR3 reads CASSLGRQGASKQFF. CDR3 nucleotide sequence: TGTGCCAGCAGCTTAGGGAGACAGGGGGCTTCTAAGCAGTTCTTC.

CDR3 nucleotide sequence: TGTGCCAGCAGCCTCCGGGACTACCCGAACAATGAGCAGTTCTTC. Translated, it gives CASSLRDYPNNEQFF. The gene calls are TRBV11-2 and TRBJ2-1; TRBD2 aligns across 7 bases. The CDR3 is 15 amino acids. Germline assignment: CDR1 SGHAT and CDR2 FQNNGV. The V gene end was trimmed by 5 bases and the J gene end by 5 bases; junction bases not matched to a gene: 9. The whole variable domain, remainder taken from reference TRBV11-2 and TRBJ2-1, is EAGVAQSPRYKIIEKRQSVAFWCNPISGHATLYWYQQILGQGPKLLIQFQNNGVVDDSQLPKDRFSAERLKGVDSTLKIQPAKLEDSAVYLCASSLRDYPNNEQFFGPGTRLTVL.

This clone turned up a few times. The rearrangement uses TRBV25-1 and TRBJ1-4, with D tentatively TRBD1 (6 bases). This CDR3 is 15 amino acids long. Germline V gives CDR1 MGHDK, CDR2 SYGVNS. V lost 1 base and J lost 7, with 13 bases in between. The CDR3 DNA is TGTGCCAGCAGTGAATCTCGGGGGGCGGGTGAAAAACTGTTTTTT. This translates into CASSESRGAGEKLFF.

This CDR3 reads CAISTYGAGTAEQYF. CDR3 nucleotides: TGTGCCATCAGTACCTACGGTGCGGGAACGGCAGAGCAGTACTTC. V is TRBV10-3 and J is TRBJ2-7; a possible D gene is TRBD2 (6 bases). The CDR3 is 15 residues long. Between the trimmed V and J ends, which lost 5 bases and 7 bases, there was a span of 21 bases. Germline CDR1 ENHRY, CDR2 SYGVKD.

This chain's CDR3 is CASSGAGFTTYEQYF. In DNA form, the CDR3 reads TGTGCCAGCAGTGGGGCAGGGTTTACAACCTACGAGCAGTACTTC. This rearrangement joins TRBV6-1 to TRBJ2-7; TRBD1 is a possible D gene (5 bases). The V end was cut by 4 bases, the J end by 2 bases, with 15 bases between. Germline V gene sequence: CDR1 MNHNS, CDR2 SASEGT. CDR3 length: 15 amino acids.

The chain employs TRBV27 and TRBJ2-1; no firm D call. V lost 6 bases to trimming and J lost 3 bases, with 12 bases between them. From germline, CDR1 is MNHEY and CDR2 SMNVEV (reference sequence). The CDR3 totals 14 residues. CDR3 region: CASRVVTHYNEQFF. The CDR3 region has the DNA TGTGCCAGCAGGGTGGTGACCCACTACAATGAGCAGTTCTTC.

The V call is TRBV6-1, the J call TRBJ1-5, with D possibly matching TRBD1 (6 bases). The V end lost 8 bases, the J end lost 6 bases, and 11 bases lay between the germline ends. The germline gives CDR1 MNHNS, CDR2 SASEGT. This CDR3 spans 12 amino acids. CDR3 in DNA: TGTGCCAGCGGCAGGGGAGGTCAGCCCCAGCATTTT. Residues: CASGRGGQPQHF.

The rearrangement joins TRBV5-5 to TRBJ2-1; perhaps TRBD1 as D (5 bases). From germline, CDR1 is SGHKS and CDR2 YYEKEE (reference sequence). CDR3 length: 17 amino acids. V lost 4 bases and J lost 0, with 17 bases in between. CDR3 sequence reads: CASSPLGARSSYNEQFF. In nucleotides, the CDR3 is TGTGCCAGCAGCCCTCTAGGGGCCCGAAGCTCCTACAATGAGCAGTTCTTC.

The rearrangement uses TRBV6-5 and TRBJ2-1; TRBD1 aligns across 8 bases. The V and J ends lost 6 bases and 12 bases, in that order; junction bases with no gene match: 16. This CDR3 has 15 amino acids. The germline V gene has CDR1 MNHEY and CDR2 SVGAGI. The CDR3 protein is CASSPDRVYVFRQFF. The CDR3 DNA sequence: TGTGCCAGCAGCCCGGACAGGGTATATGTTTTTAGGCAGTTCTTC.

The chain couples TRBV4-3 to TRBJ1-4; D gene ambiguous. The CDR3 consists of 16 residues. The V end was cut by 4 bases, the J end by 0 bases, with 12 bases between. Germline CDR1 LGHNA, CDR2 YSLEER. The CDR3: CASSPRLGATNEKLFF. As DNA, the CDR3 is TGCGCCAGCAGCCCCCGCTTAGGAGCAACTAATGAAAAACTGTTTTTT.

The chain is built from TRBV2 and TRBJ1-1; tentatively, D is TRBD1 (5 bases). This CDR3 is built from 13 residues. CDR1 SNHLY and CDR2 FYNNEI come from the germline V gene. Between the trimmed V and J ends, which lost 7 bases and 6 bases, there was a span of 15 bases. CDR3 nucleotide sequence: TGTGCCAGCACCCTGACAGACCCCCCTGAAGCTTTCTTT. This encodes CASTLTDPPEAFF.

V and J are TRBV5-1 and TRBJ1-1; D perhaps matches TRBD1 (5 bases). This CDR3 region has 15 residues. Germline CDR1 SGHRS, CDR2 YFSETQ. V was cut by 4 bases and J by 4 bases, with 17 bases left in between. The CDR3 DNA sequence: TGCGCCAGCAGCCCGGGGGAGGGGATTGTCACTGAAGCTTTCTTT. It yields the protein CASSPGEGIVTEAFF.

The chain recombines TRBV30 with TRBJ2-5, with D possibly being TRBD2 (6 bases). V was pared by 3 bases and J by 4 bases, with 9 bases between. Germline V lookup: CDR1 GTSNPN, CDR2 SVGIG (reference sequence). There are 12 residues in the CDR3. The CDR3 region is CAWSPGLETQYF. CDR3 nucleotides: TGTGCCTGGAGCCCGGGACTAGAGACCCAGTACTTC.

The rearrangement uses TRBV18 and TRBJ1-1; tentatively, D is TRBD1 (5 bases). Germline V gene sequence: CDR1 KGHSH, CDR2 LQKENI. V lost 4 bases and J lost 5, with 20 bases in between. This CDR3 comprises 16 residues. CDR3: CASSRQSGGAGTEAFF. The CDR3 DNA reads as TGTGCCAGCTCACGTCAAAGTGGAGGGGCCGGGACTGAAGCTTTCTTT.

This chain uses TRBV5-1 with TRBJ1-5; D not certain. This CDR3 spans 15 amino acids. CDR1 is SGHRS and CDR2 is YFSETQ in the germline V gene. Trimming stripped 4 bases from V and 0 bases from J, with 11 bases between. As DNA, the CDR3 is TGCGCCAGCAGCCCCTTCGGGGATAGCAATCAGCCCCAGCATTTT. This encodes CASSPFGDSNQPQHF. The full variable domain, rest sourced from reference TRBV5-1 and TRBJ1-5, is KAGVTQTPRYLIKTRGQQVTLSCSPISGHRSVSWYQQTPGQGLQFLFEYFSETQRNKGNFPGRFSGRQFSNSRSEMNVSTLELGDSALYLCASSPFGDSNQPQHFGDGTRLSIL.

The CDR3 here is CASSIGYNYGYTF. The CDR3 nucleotides are TGTGCCAGTAGTATCGGGTATAACTATGGCTACACCTTC. The V gene is TRBV19, the J gene TRBJ1-2; D remains ambiguous. Between the trimmed V and J ends, which lost 3 bases and 1 base, there was a span of 6 bases. CDR1 and CDR2 from the germline V gene are LNHDA and SQIVND (reference sequence). This CDR3 contains 13 residues.

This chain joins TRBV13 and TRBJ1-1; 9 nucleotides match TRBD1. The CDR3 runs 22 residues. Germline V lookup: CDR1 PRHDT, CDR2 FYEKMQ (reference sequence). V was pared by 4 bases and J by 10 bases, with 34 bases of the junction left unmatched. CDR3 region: CASSSLTHPLTGDREGWVGAFF. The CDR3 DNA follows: TGTGCCAGCAGCTCCCTGACCCACCCCTTAACAGGGGACAGGGAGGGGTGGGTCGGAGCTTTCTTT.

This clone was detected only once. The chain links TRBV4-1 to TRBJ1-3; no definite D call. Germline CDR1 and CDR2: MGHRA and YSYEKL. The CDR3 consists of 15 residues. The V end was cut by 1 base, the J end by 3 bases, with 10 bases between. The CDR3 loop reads CASSQGGLFGNTIYF. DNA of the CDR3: TGCGCCAGCAGCCAAGGGGGTTTGTTTGGAAACACCATATATTTT.

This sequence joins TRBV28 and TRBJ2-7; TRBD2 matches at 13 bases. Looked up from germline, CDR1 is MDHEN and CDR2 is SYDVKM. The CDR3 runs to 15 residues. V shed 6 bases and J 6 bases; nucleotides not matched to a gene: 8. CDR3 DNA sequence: TGTGCCAGCAGCCTAGGACTAGCGGGAGTACTCGAGCAGTACTTC. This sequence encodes CASSLGLAGVLEQYF.

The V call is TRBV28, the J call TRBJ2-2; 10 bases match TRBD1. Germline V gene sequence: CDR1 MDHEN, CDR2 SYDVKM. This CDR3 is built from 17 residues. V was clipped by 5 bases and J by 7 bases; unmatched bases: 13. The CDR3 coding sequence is TGTGCCAGCAGTAACTGGGACAGGGGTGAGGGCAGCGGGGAGCTGTTTTTT. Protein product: CASSNWDRGEGSGELFF. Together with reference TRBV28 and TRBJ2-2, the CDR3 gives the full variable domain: DVKVTQSSRYLVKRTGEKVFLECVQDMDHENMFWYRQDPGLGLRLIYFSYDVKMKEKGDIPEGYSVSREKKERFSLILESASTNQTSMYLCASSNWDRGEGSGELFFGEGSRLTVL.

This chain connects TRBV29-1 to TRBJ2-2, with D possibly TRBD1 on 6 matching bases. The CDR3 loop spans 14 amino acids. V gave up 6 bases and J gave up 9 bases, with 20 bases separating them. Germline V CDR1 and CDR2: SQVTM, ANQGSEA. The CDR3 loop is CSVRTGFPSRELFF. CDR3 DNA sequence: TGCAGCGTACGTACAGGGTTCCCTTCCCGGGAGCTGTTTTTT.

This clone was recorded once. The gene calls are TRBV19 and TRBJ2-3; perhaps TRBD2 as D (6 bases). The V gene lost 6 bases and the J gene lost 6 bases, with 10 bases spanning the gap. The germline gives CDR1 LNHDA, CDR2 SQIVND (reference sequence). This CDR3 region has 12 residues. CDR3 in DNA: TGTGCCAGTAGCGGGAGAGTGGATACGCAGTATTTT. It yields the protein CASSGRVDTQYF.

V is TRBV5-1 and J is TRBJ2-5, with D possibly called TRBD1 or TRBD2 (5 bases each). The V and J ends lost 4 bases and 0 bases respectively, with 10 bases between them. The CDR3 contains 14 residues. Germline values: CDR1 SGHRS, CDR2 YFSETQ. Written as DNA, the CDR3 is TGCGCCAGCAGCCCTGGGACGTACCAAGAGACCCAGTACTTC. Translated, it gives CASSPGTYQETQYF.

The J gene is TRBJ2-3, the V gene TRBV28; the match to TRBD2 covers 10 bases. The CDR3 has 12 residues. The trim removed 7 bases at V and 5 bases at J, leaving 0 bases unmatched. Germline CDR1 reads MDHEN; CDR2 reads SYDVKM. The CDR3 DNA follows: TGTGCCAGCACTAGCGGGAGAGATACGCAGTATTTT. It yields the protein CASTSGRDTQYF.

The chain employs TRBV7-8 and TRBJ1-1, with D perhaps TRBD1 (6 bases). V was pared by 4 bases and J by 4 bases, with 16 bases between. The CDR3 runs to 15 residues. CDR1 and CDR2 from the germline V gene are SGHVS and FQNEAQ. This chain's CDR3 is CASSSFRGGPTEAFF. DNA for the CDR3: TGTGCCAGCAGCTCTTTTAGGGGGGGGCCCACTGAAGCTTTCTTT.

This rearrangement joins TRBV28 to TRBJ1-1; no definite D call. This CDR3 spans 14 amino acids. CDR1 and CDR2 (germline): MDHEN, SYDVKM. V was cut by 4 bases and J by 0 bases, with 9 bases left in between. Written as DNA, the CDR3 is TGTGCCAGCAGTTCCGACGGATTGAACACTGAAGCTTTCTTT. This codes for CASSSDGLNTEAFF.

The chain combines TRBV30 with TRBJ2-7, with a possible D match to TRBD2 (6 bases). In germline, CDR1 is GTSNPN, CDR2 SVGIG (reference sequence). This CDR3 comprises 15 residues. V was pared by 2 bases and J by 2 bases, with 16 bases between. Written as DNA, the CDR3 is TGTGCCTGGAGTTCCCGGAGGGACGACACCTACGAGCAGTACTTC. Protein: CAWSSRRDDTYEQYF.

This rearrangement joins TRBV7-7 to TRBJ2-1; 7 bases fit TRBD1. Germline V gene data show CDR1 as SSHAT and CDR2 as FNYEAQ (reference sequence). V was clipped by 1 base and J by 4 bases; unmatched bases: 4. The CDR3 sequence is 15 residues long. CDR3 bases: TGTGCCAGCAGCTTAGGGACAGGAGAGTACAATGAGCAGTTCTTC. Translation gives CASSLGTGEYNEQFF.

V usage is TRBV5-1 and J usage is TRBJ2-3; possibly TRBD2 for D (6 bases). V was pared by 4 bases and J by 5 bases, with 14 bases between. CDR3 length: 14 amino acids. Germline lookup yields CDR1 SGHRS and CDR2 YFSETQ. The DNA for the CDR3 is TGCGCCAGCAGCCTGGTCTCCGGGGGAGATACGCAGTATTTT. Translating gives CASSLVSGGDTQYF.